This T cell receptor beta chain appears in the sequencing data of a study of T cells in Graves' hyperthyroidism and ophthalmopathy. This clonotype showed up just once. TCR beta CDR3 regions were amplified from RNA transcripts. An initial round of RT-PCR targeting the TCR CDR3 relied on the HTBI primer set. TCRdb independently ran MiXCR on the multiplex PCR reads; one entry per CDR3 protein. The table lists 500,000 to 650,000 distinct CDR3 sequences, 35% to 50% of them singletons. Sequencing was carried out using peripheral blood or thyroid tissue (not recorded which). This receptor was obtained from an adult woman with Graves' disease, either hyperthyroidism or ophthalmopathy (not recorded which).

The CDR3 reads CSVAAGASGNTIYF. The CDR3 DNA sequence: TGCAGCGTAGCCGCCGGGGCTTCTGGAAACACCATATATTTT. The V gene is TRBV29-1, the J gene TRBJ1-3; a possible D gene is TRBD1 (5 bases). This CDR3 has 14 residues. The V end was cut by 6 bases, the J end by 1 base, with 13 bases between. Germline V gene lookup returns CDR1 SQVTM and CDR2 ANQGSEA.